These 25 T cell receptor gamma chains were all obtained from the same sample, sequenced in a study of gamma-delta chains in newborns, infants, children. TCRdb made new clone calls on the reads using CATT. Here the sample spans approximately 1,200 gamma-chain clones, over 50% being singletons. The sample taken for sequencing was blood. These receptors were obtained from a child who was a newborn, infant or young child, either healthy, febrile or measles-vaccinated (not recorded which).

A V gene of TRGV9 was called, but no J gene was assigned. CDR1 is GITISATS and CDR2 is ISYDGTV in the germline V gene (reference sequence). The CDR3 consists of 15 residues. The DNA of the CDR3 is TGTGCCTTGTGGGAATTCGAGTGGGATTATTATAACAAACTATTT. This sequence encodes CALWEFEWDYYNKLF.

This clone turned up a few times. Within the sample, other DNA sequences also encode this same CDR3. The genes are TRGV9 and TRGJP. TCRdb supplies no J gene; here it was assigned by aligning the nucleotide sequence to germline. This CDR3 is built from 16 residues. V was pared by 2 bases and J by 4 bases, with 2 bases of the junction left unmatched. CDR1 and CDR2 from the germline V gene are GITISATS and ISYDGTV (reference sequence). CDR3 sequence: CALWEGQELGKKIKVF. The CDR3 DNA reads TGTGCCTTGTGGGAGGGCCAAGAGTTGGGCAAAAAAATCAAGGTATTT.

Notes on this clone: Other DNA sequences in the same sample also yield this CDR3. This rearrangement joins TRGV5 to TRGJ1 or TRGJ2. The J gene was missing in TCRdb and was found by matching the end of the DNA to germline. J lost 8 bases, V lost 3 bases, and 10 bases had no gene match. The CDR3 runs 13 residues. Per germline, CDR1 VINAFY and CDR2 YDVSNSKD. CDR3 nucleotides: TGTGCCACCTGGGACGGCCGACGGGATAAGAAACTCTTT. Protein: CATWDGRRDKKLF.

This clone was seen a single time. V is TRGV2 and J is TRGJ1 or TRGJ2. The J gene was not available in TCRdb and was assigned here by matching the DNA to germline segments. CDR3 size: 12 residues. The V gene's germline CDR1 is EGSNGY and CDR2 YDSYNSKV. V lost 8 bases to trimming and J lost 4 bases; unmatched junction nucleotides: 8. CDR3 coding DNA: TGTGCCACCTTTGACGGGTATTATAAGAAACTCTTT. It is translated as CATFDGYYKKLF.

The sample holds a few counts of this clone. This clone may be a read error of a much larger clone one base away. This chain connects TRGV3 to TRGJ1 or TRGJ2. There are 11 residues in the CDR3. Germline V lookup: CDR1 VTNTFY, CDR2 YDVSTARD (reference sequence). V dropped 6 bases and J dropped 5; count of bases not matched to a gene: 4. The CDR3 sequence is CATWRNYKKLF. The CDR3 DNA sequence: TGTGCCACCTGGCGTAATTATAAGAAACTCTTT.

This clone is large (0.1 to 1%) within its sample. The chain has TRGV4 and TRGJP2. The germline gives CDR1 EGSTGY, CDR2 YDSYTSSV. J gave up 5 bases and V 0 bases, and 6 bases lay outside the gene matches. The CDR3 has 15 amino acids. The CDR3 here is CATWDGPGSDWIKTF. The DNA of the CDR3 is TGTGCCACCTGGGATGGGCCGGGGAGTGATTGGATCAAGACGTTT.

This clone occurred a few times. The rearrangement links TRGV3 to TRGJ1 or TRGJ2. The J gene, missing from TCRdb, was assigned here through DNA to germline matching. The CDR3 runs to 11 residues. The V and J ends lost 5 bases and 3 bases, in that order; junction bases with no gene match: 1. The germline V gene has CDR1 VTNTFY and CDR2 YDVSTARD (reference sequence). As DNA, the CDR3 is TGTGCCACCTGGGCTTATTATAAGAAACTCTTT. It yields the protein CATWAYYKKLF.

This clone is deemed large. V is TRGV4 and J is TRGJ1 or TRGJ2. TCRdb leaves out the J gene; it was filled in here by matching the DNA to germline. V shed 0 bases and J 5 bases; nucleotides not matched to a gene: 4. Germline CDR1 is EGSTGY and CDR2 is YDSYTSSV. This CDR3 is built from 13 residues. This chain's CDR3 is CATWDGPNYKKLF. CDR3 in DNA: TGTGCCACCTGGGATGGGCCAAATTATAAGAAACTCTTT.

Worth noting for this clone: Just one base apart from a much larger clone, this may be a read error. The gene calls are TRGV3 and TRGJ1 or TRGJ2. The J gene, not given by TCRdb, was assigned here from a germline match of the nucleotide sequence. Germline V CDR1 and CDR2: VTNTFY, YDVSTARD (reference sequence). The CDR3 is 14 residues long. The CDR3 DNA reads as TGTGCCACCCGGGACAGGCCGCGGTATTATAAGAAACTCTTT. Protein: CATRDRPRYYKKLF.

With respect to this clone: This may come from a read error, since a much larger clone is one base off. This chain connects TRGV4 to TRGJ1 or TRGJ2. Here the J gene was assigned by germline matching of the DNA, as TCRdb has none. The V and J ends lost 5 bases and 2 bases, in that order; junction bases with no gene match: 3. The CDR3 has 12 amino acids. CDR1 and CDR2 from the germline V gene are EGSTGY and YDSYTSSV. The CDR3 nucleotides read TGTGCCACCTGGGCGCATTATTATAAGAAACTCTTT. Residues: CATWAHYYKKLF.

Remarks on this clone: Being one base from a much bigger clone, this may be a read error. CDR3 DNA: TGTGCCACCTGGGACGGGAGTAGTGATCGGATCAAGACGTTT. Encoded protein: CATWDGSSDRIKTF. The V and J genes are TRGV2 and TRGJP2. Since TCRdb gives no J gene, matching the DNA to germline was used here to assign it. The germline V gene encodes CDR1 EGSNGY and CDR2 YDSYNSKV. The CDR3 is made up of 14 amino acids.

In regard to this clone: This sequence may be a read error, since a much larger clone differs from it by one base. No call exists for the J gene, whereas the V gene is TRGV2. The germline gives CDR1 EGSNGY, CDR2 YDSYNSKV. This CDR3 has 11 residues. In DNA form, the CDR3 reads TGTGCCACCTGGGACAATTGGATCGAGACGTTT. Translating gives CATWDNWIETF.

The chain employs TRGV9 and TRGJ1 or TRGJ2. TCRdb does not report a J gene; here it was assigned by matching the DNA to germline references. CDR3 length equals 14 residues. Germline CDR1 reads GITISATS; CDR2 reads ISYDGTV (reference sequence). With V trimmed by 0 bases and J by 5 bases, 7 bases remained unmatched. The CDR3 DNA follows: TGTGCCTTGTGGGAGGTGCTCGGAGATTATAAGAAACTCTTT. Amino acid sequence: CALWEVLGDYKKLF.

This clone is judged large. The gene calls are TRGV3 and TRGJ1 or TRGJ2. Germline V gene sequence: CDR1 VTNTFY, CDR2 YDVSTARD (reference sequence). V trimming: 3 bases; J trimming: 6 bases; junction bases outside the gene matches: 2. The CDR3 length is 11 residues. The CDR3 region is CATWDLYKKLF. The CDR3 DNA follows: TGTGCCACCTGGGACCTTTATAAGAAACTCTTT.

As for this clone: A much larger clone lies a single base off, so this may be a read error. The CDR3 DNA reads as TGTGCCACCTGGGATGGGCCCCAGGTTTATAAGAAACTCTTT. Residues: CATWDGPQVYKKLF. The V gene is TRGV4, the J gene TRGJ1 or TRGJ2. The J gene, absent from TCRdb, was called here by matching the DNA to germline. Germline lookup yields CDR1 EGSTGY and CDR2 YDSYTSSV. The trim removed 0 bases at V and 6 bases at J, leaving 8 bases unmatched. The CDR3 extends over 14 amino acids.

This clone has more than one count but fewer than ten. Different DNA sequences within this sample yield the same CDR3. The V gene is TRGV9, the J gene TRGJP. The J gene is absent in TCRdb and was assigned here via DNA matching to germline. V was pared by 0 bases and J by 7 bases, with 3 bases of the junction left unmatched. Germline V CDR1 and CDR2: GITISATS, ISYDGTV (reference sequence). The CDR3 runs to 16 residues. CDR3 sequence reads: CALWEVKELGKKIKVF. The CDR3 region has the DNA TGTGCCTTGTGGGAGGTGAAGGAGTTGGGCAAAAAAATCAAGGTATTT.

This clone counts as large (0.1 to 1%). The V call is TRGV2, the J call TRGJP2. Because TCRdb records no J gene, it was assigned here through a match of the DNA to germline. The germline V gene has CDR1 EGSNGY and CDR2 YDSYNSKV. The V gene end was trimmed by 0 bases and the J gene end by 4 bases; junction bases not matched to a gene: 2. This CDR3 is built from 14 residues. The CDR3 DNA follows: TGTGCCACCTGGGACGGGCTTAGTGATTGGATCAAGACGTTT. This gives the protein CATWDGLSDWIKTF.

This chain links TRGV8 with TRGJ1 or TRGJ2. TCRdb is silent on the J gene; assignment here came from matching the DNA to germline. Germline V gene data show CDR1 as VENAVY and CDR2 as YDSYNSRV. This CDR3 is built from 14 residues. V shed 5 bases, J shed 2 bases, and the junction held 9 bases outside the gene matches. CDR3: CATWAAPYYYKKLF. For the CDR3, the DNA is TGTGCCACCTGGGCCGCACCATATTATTATAAGAAACTCTTT.

By sample share, this clone is large (0.1 to 1%). The J gene is TRGJ1 or TRGJ2, the V gene TRGV4. Since TCRdb gives no J gene, matching the DNA to germline was used here to assign it. Germline V gene lookup returns CDR1 EGSTGY and CDR2 YDSYTSSV. V lost 5 bases and J lost 9; bases outside the gene matches: 10. CDR3 length: 12 residues. DNA for the CDR3: TGTGCCACCTGGGCCCCCCAGGGTAAGAAACTCTTT. Encoded protein: CATWAPQGKKLF.

The chain has TRGV9 and TRGJP. Germline matching of the DNA provided the J gene here, since TCRdb leaves it blank. The junction had 3 bases not matched to a gene; V was cut back by 0 bases and J by 10 bases. Germline CDR1 and CDR2: GITISATS and ISYDGTV (reference sequence). The CDR3 runs 15 residues. CDR3 residues: CALWEVHLGKKIKVF. The CDR3 DNA is TGTGCCTTGTGGGAGGTGCACTTGGGCAAAAAAATCAAGGTATTT.

V gene TRGV4 combines with J gene TRGJ1 or TRGJ2. TCRdb gives no J gene; it was assigned here by matching the DNA to germline. The CDR3 spans 11 residues. Unmatched junction bases numbered 3, after V lost 6 bases and J lost 4 bases. The germline gives CDR1 EGSTGY, CDR2 YDSYTSSV. The chain's CDR3 is CATWPYYKKLF. Written as DNA, the CDR3 is TGTGCCACCTGGCCCTATTATAAGAAACTCTTT.

Remarks on this clone: A junction end diverges from the germline sequence, so it may reflect a read error. The V gene is TRGV2, the J gene TRGJ1 or TRGJ2. The J gene, not given by TCRdb, was assigned here from a germline match of the nucleotide sequence. CDR3 length: 14 amino acids. Germline lookup yields CDR1 EGSNGY and CDR2 YDSYNSKV. The CDR3 spells CAAWDCSPYYKKLF. The CDR3 DNA sequence: TGTGCCGCCTGGGACTGCTCTCCTTATTATAAGAAACTCTTT.

This clone is large (0.1 to 1%) by share. The V call is TRGV2, the J call TRGJ1 or TRGJ2. No J gene was available from TCRdb, and it was assigned here by a germline match of the DNA. Germline assignment: CDR1 EGSNGY and CDR2 YDSYNSKV. V lost 1 base, J lost 5 bases, and 5 bases stayed unmatched. The CDR3 is 13 residues long. CDR3 DNA sequence: TGTGCCACCTGGGACGGCCGGGATTATAAGAAACTCTTT. This encodes CATWDGRDYKKLF.

For the J gene the call is TRGJ1 or TRGJ2; the V gene lacks a call. The CDR3 consists of 11 residues. Here the CDR3 reads CATFGNYKKLF. Written as DNA, the CDR3 is TGTGCCACCTTTGGTAATTATAAGAAACTCTTT.

Comment on this clone: A much larger clonotype is one base distant, so this may be a read error. J gene calling gave no result, while the V gene is TRGV4. From germline, CDR1 is EGSTGY and CDR2 YDSYTSSV. The CDR3 runs 11 residues. The CDR3 coding sequence is TGTGCCACCTGGGATTATTATAAGAGACTCTTT. Translation gives CATWDYYKRLF.